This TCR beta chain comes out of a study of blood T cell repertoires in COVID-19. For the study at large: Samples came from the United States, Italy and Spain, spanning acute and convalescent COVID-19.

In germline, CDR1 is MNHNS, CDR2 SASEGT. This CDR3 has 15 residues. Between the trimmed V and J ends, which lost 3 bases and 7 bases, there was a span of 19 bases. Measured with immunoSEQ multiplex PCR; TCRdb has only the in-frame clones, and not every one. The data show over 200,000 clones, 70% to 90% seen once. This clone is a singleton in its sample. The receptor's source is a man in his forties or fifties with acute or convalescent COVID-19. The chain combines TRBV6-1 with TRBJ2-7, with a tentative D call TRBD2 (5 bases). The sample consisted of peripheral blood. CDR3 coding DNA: TGTGCCAGCAGTGACAGCGATAGGGAGTTTGGGGAGCAGTACTTC. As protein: CASSDSDREFGEQYF.